The 8 T cell receptor beta chains listed next were all sequenced from one sample in a study of blood T cell repertoires in COVID-19. The table came from immunoSEQ multiplex PCR; TCRdb's copy has only in-frame clones and leaves some out. The sample yields 100,000 or so clones, about 88% seen once. The sample comprised peripheral blood. These receptors were obtained from a human donor in a cohort sampled during active COVID-19.

The V gene is TRBV2, the J gene TRBJ1-1, with no clear D. This CDR3 region has 13 residues. Germline V CDR1 and CDR2: SNHLY, FYNNEI. The ends were cut back, 7 bases at V and 3 bases at J, with 12 bases in the middle. The CDR3 protein is CASTSNGDTEAFF. The DNA of the CDR3 is TGTGCCAGCACCTCGAACGGGGACACTGAAGCTTTCTTT.

This clone was detected once. One junction end disagrees with the germline gene, perhaps due to a read error. The V and J genes are TRBV19 and TRBJ1-5; TRBD1 might be the D (5 bases). This CDR3 region has 13 residues. The germline CDR1 and CDR2 sequences are LNHDA and SQIVND (reference sequence). The CDR3 nucleotides read TGTGTCAGTAGTAAATTAAGGGGCGAGCCCCAGCATTTT. This codes for CVSSKLRGEPQHF.

V gene TRBV6-6 combines with J gene TRBJ1-3; 8 nucleotides match TRBD1. Germline V gene lookup returns CDR1 MNHNY and CDR2 SVGAGI (reference sequence). V trimming: 7 bases; J trimming: 10 bases; junction bases outside the gene matches: 12. The CDR3 is 14 residues long. The CDR3 protein is CASTQKGTGRTIYF. The DNA of the CDR3 is TGTGCCAGCACCCAAAAAGGGACAGGCCGGACCATATATTTT.

This chain links TRBV24-1 with TRBJ2-2; the match to TRBD2 covers 9 bases. The CDR3 totals 19 residues. The germline CDR1 and CDR2 sequences are KGHDR and SFDVKD. After removal of 4 bases from V and 2 bases from J, the junction contained 13 bases not matched to a gene. The CDR3 is CATSDPVVAGEINTGELFF. DNA for the CDR3: TGTGCCACCAGTGACCCAGTGGTAGCGGGGGAAATCAACACCGGGGAGCTGTTTTTT.

The CDR3, as DNA: TGTGCCAGCAGTGATTATTCGGGACAACGGGGTACTTCCGGGCAGTTCTTC. Its translation is CASSDYSGQRGTSGQFF. The chain carries TRBV25-1 and TRBJ2-1; D may be TRBD1 (6 bases). In germline, CDR1 is MGHDK, CDR2 SYGVNS. The ends were cut back, 3 bases at V and 12 bases at J, with 27 bases in the middle. The CDR3 has 17 amino acids.

CDR3 in amino acids: CASSSAAPGQPQHF. CDR3 bases: TGTGCCAGCAGTTCGGCCGCACCGGGGCAGCCCCAGCATTTT. The rearrangement joins TRBV27 to TRBJ1-5; D gene uncertain. The CDR3 runs 14 residues. V was cut by 4 bases and J by 7 bases, with 14 bases left in between. Germline CDR1 MNHEY, CDR2 SMNVEV (reference sequence).

This clone appeared once. The rearrangement uses TRBV7-8 and TRBJ1-6, with 8 bases lining up with TRBD1. Germline V gives CDR1 SGHVS, CDR2 FQNEAQ. Germline trimming cut 2 bases from V and 2 bases from J; bases unmatched to any gene: 2. The CDR3 has 16 residues. The CDR3 coding sequence is TGTGCCAGCAGCTTATCCAGGGGGCCCTATAATTCACCCCTCCACTTT. Amino acids: CASSLSRGPYNSPLHF. The full variable domain, its missing parts supplied by reference TRBV7-8 and TRBJ1-6, is GAGVSQSPRYKVAKRGQDVALRCDPISGHVSLFWYQQALGQGPEFLTYFQNEAQLDKSGLPSDRFFAERPEGSVSTLKIQRTQQEDSAVYLCASSLSRGPYNSPLHFGNGTRLTVT.

V usage is TRBV27 and J usage is TRBJ2-2, with a weak D call TRBD2 (5 bases). The germline V gene encodes CDR1 MNHEY and CDR2 SMNVEV (reference sequence). Trimming left V 0 bases short and J 6 bases short, with 14 bases between. The CDR3 runs 16 residues. For the CDR3, the DNA is TGTGCCAGCAGTTTATCGTCAATAGCGTGGGCCGGGGAGCTGTTTTTT. It translates to CASSLSSIAWAGELFF.